The present T cell receptor (beta chain) was sequenced within a study of cytomegalovirus exposure and HLA in healthy donors. Study-wide context: Earlier findings included roughly 100 million unique TCR beta sequences obtained from 170 million or so T cells.

Findings and limits, study-wide: The study dropped some indistinguishable V segments, TRBV6-2 and TRBV6-3 among them. In an earlier analysis, in under 700 donors, most V segments appeared productive either ~87% or ~30% of the time. Evidence from a later analysis indicated that most CMV-associated TCR beta chains looked HLA-restricted.

Primers for the PCR totalled 60 Vbeta and 13 Jbeta. Generated by immunoSEQ multiplex PCR, the TCRdb table keeps only in-frame clones and is missing some. This sample yields around 200,000 clones, of which over 60% are seen a single time; about a sixth belongs to the top ten. CDR3 length: 14 residues. V gave up 6 bases and J gave up 3 bases; unmatched junction bases: 6. CDR1 SGHVS and CDR2 FQNEAQ come from the germline V gene. Regarding this clone: The antigen remains unidentified.

Sequenced input: PBMCs. The V gene is TRBV7-8, the J gene TRBJ2-7, with 9 bases that match TRBD1. The source of this sequence is a man aged 40-50 years in good health and CMV-seronegative. As DNA, the CDR3 is TGTGCCAGCAGATTGGACAGGGGTGTCTACGAGCAGTACTTC. Protein product: CASRLDRGVYEQYF.